Below, one T cell receptor (beta chain) is given with its context. The source of the sample is a study of blood T cell repertoires in COVID-19. The overall study: There were acute and convalescent COVID-19 samples, and they came from the United States, Italy and Spain. Sources were T cells, B-cell-depleted T cells, or PBMCs; the material itself was cDNA or gDNA.

Germline values: CDR1 KGHDR, CDR2 SFDVKD. V shed 9 bases and J 1 base; nucleotides not matched to a gene: 5. This CDR3 region has 13 residues. The authors' processing: It was from reference gene primer amplification that nucleated cell counts were estimated. The method was immunoSEQ multiplex PCR; TCRdb's version includes in-frame clones alone and lacks a portion of them. The DNA gave D and trimming, while V, J and clone size come from that table. The table shows about 130,000 clones, with roughly 90% occurring only once. V and J are TRBV24-1 and TRBJ2-7, with 7 positions matching TRBD1. The sequence was collected from a man aged 50 to 59 with active or convalescent COVID-19. The sequencing sample was made of peripheral blood. As DNA, the CDR3 is TGTGCCACCTCTAGGACAGGATCCTACGAGCAGTACTTC. This gives the protein CATSRTGSYEQYF.